A selection of T cell receptor beta chains follows, all from one sample in a study of blood T cell repertoires in COVID-19. TCRdb keeps only in-frame clones here, not all; method: immunoSEQ multiplex PCR. This sample yields 150,000 or so clones, of which roughly 84% are seen a single time; 7% belongs to the top ten. Material for sequencing was peripheral blood. The receptors derive from a man in his fifties or sixties with active or convalescent COVID-19. Both conserved end residues are part of each CDR3. The D gene is left open where the match is weak. Part of the rows lack a size; the others show once, few, many or a class for expanded clones.

TRBJ2-7,TRBV20-1,once,.,TGCAGTGCCCCGGACAACTACGAGCAGTACTTC,CSAPDNYEQYF
TRBJ2-7,TRBV11-3,once,.,TGTGCCACAGAAATCGGGGGAGGTTCCCCCTACGAGCAGTACTTC,CATEIGGGSPYEQYF
TRBJ2-5,TRBV19,.,TRBD1,TGTGCCAGTAGCCGGACAGGGCCTCAAGAGACCCAGTACTTC,CASSRTGPQETQYF
TRBJ1-2,TRBV10-3,.,TRBD1,TGTGCCATCAGACGGACAGGCACCTCTAAAGGCTACACCTTC,CAIRRTGTSKGYTF
TRBJ1-2,TRBV4-3,few,TRBD1,TGCGCCAGCAGCCCGGAGGACAGGCCAAACTATGGCTACACCTTC,CASSPEDRPNYGYTF
TRBJ1-4,TRBV5-1,.,.,TGCGCCAGCAGCCGGGAGGGAGCAACTAATGAAAAACTGTTTTTT,CASSREGATNEKLFF
TRBJ1-5,TRBV4-3,.,.,TGCGCCAGCAGCCAAGCTGCAGGGTCCCAGCCCCAGCATTTT,CASSQAAGSQPQHF
TRBJ2-3,TRBV7-2,.,TRBD2,TGTGCCAGCAGCTCGACTAGCGGGCGTGGTACGCAGTATTTT,CASSSTSGRGTQYF
TRBJ2-7,TRBV5-1,.,.,TGCGCCAGCAGCTTGTTTACCAGGGACTACGAGCAGTACTTC,CASSLFTRDYEQYF
TRBJ2-7,TRBV29-1,.,.,TGCAGCGTTACGGGACAAGGAGACTACGAGCAGTACTTC,CSVTGQGDYEQYF
TRBJ2-7,TRBV2,.,TRBD2,TGTGCCAGCAGCGCCGGACTAGTCAACTTCTACGAGCAGTACTTC,CASSAGLVNFYEQYF
TRBJ2-7,TRBV6-2/TRBV6-3,.,.,TGTGCCAGCAGTTACTCGGCCAGGGGCTACGAGCAGTACTTC,CASSYSARGYEQYF
TRBJ2-7,TRBV19,once,.,TGTGCCAGTAGCCCGGGACACAGGAGCTCCTACGAGCAGTACTTC,CASSPGHRSSYEQYF
TRBJ2-1,TRBV6-4,.,TRBD1,TGTGCCAGCACCAGGGACAGCTCCTACAATGAGCAGTTCTTC,CASTRDSSYNEQFF
TRBJ2-3,TRBV7-6,.,TRBD1,TGTGCCAGCAGCCTAGGGACAGGGCTGATGGCAGATACGCAGTATTTT,CASSLGTGLMADTQYF
TRBJ2-7,TRBV7-9,.,.,TGTGCCAGCAGCCTGCTGGAGTCTGGCGAGCAGTACTTC,CASSLLESGEQYF
TRBJ2-7,TRBV6-2/TRBV6-3,.,.,TGTGCCAGCAGTTACTTAGCAGCGCTGTACGAGCAGTACTTC,CASSYLAALYEQYF
TRBJ2-3,TRBV6-5,.,.,TGTGCCAGCAGTTACTCGGGCCGGAGCACAGATACGCAGTATTTT,CASSYSGRSTDTQYF
TRBJ1-1,TRBV12-3/TRBV12-4,.,.,TGTGCCAGCAGTTTGAGTCGGGGTCGCGCTTTCTTT,CASSLSRGRAFF
TRBJ2-3,TRBV5-1,.,.,TGCGCCAGCAGAAGAGGGAGCACAGATACGCAGTATTTT,CASRRGSTDTQYF
TRBJ1-3,TRBV2,.,TRBD1,TGTGCCAGCAGACTTACAGGGGCCGGAAACACCATATATTTT,CASRLTGAGNTIYF
TRBJ2-7,TRBV5-1,.,TRBD1,TGCGCCAGCAGCTTTGACAGGGTGACCTACGAGCAGTACTTC,CASSFDRVTYEQYF